This TCR beta chain was retrieved from a study of CD8 T cells in ankylosing spondylitis. Findings and limits, study-wide: Disease-linked clones were reportedly significantly enriched in matched ankylosing spondylitis synovial fluid. Clones that were linked to disease were CD8+ and were relatively rare in peripheral blood. Earlier reports found some motif variants in synovial fluid and blood in reactive arthritis. Seemingly characteristic of ankylosing spondylitis blood was a TCR beta motif consisting of fewer than 10 highly homologous variants.

Making use of molecular barcodes, quantitative 5'-RACE generated TCR beta libraries. TCRdb re-called the 5' RACE reads through MiXCR, storing one row per CDR3 protein. The profile covers some 450,000 distinct CDR3 sequences, with under 20% appearing a single time and approximately 1% taken by the ten largest. About this clonotype itself: Its antigen remains unidentified.

CDR3 size: 13 residues. V shed 4 bases and J shed 11 bases, with 14 bases lying between them. The germline V gene has CDR1 SGHDN and CDR2 FVKESK. The receptor comes from a male donor with ankylosing spondylitis. The chain uses TRBV14 and TRBJ1-4, with D hard to call. Specimen: blood, either unsorted or a sorted T cell fraction (not recorded which). CDR3: CASSPQPGGKLFF. The CDR3 DNA reads TGTGCCAGCAGCCCCCAGCCCGGCGGGAAACTGTTTTTT.